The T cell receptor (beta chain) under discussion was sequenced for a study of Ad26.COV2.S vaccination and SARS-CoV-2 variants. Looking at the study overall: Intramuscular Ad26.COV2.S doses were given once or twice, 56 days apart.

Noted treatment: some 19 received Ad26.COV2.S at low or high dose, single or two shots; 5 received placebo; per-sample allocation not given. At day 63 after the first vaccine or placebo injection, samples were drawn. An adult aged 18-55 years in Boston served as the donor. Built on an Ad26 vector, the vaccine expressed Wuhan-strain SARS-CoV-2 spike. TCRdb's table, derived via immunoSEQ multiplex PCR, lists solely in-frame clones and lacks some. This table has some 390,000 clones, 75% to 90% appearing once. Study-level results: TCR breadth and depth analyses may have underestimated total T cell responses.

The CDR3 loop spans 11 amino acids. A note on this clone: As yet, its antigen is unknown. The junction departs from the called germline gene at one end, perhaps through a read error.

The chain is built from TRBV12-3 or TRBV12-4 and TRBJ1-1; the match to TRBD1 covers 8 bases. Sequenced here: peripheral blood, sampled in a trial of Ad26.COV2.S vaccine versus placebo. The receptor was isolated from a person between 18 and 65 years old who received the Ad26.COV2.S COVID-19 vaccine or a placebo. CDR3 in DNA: TGTGCCAGCAGTTTAGGGGACAGGCAGGGGTTT. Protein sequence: CASSLGDRQGF.